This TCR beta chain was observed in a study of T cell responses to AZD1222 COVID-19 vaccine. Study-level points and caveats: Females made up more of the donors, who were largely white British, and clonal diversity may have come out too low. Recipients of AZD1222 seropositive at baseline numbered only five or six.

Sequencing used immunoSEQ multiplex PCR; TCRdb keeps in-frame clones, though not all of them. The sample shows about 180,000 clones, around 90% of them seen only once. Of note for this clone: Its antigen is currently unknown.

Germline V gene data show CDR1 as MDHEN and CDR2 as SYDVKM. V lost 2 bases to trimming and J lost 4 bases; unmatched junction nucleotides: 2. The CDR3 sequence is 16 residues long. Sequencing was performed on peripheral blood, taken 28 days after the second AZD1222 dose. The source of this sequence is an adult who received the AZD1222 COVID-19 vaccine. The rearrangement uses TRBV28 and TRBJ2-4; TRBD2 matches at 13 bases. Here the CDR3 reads CASSLTSGRAKNIQYF. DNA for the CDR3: TGTGCCAGCAGTTTAACTAGCGGGAGGGCAAAAAACATTCAGTACTTC.